Listed here are 21 T cell receptor beta chains from one sample, sequenced in a study of cytotoxic CD8 clonotypes in ibrutinib-treated CLL. Assay used: immunoSEQ multiplex PCR; TCRdb lists only in-frame clones, some missing. The table includes 130,000 or so clones, roughly 80% detected once. The sample in question was PBMCs, obtained after 12 months of ibrutinib treatment. The receptors shown here come from a human donor with chronic lymphocytic leukemia.

The rearrangement links TRBV18 to TRBJ1-3; D unclear. The CDR3 spans 15 residues. The V gene lost 3 bases and the J gene lost 0 bases, with 9 bases spanning the gap. Germline CDR1 is KGHSH and CDR2 is LQKENI. CDR3 in DNA: TGTGCCAGCTCACCCGCCAGGAACTCTGGAAACACCATATATTTT. This codes for CASSPARNSGNTIYF.

This chain uses TRBV2 with TRBJ2-1, with 11 bases matching TRBD2. The CDR3 is 12 amino acids. Looked up from germline, CDR1 is SNHLY and CDR2 is FYNNEI. After removal of 10 bases from V and 9 bases from J, the junction contained 5 bases not matched to a gene. The CDR3 coding sequence is TGTGCCACCCAAGGACTAGCGGGTGAGCAGTTCTTC. Amino acid sequence: CATQGLAGEQFF. The whole variable domain, remainder taken from reference TRBV2 and TRBJ2-1, is EPEVTQTPSHQVTQMGQEVILRCVPISNHLYFYWYRQILGQKVEFLVSFYNNEISEKSEIFDDQFSVERPDGSNFTLKIRSTKLEDSAMYFCATQGLAGEQFFGPGTRLTVL.

J is TRBJ1-2 and V is TRBV18; the match to TRBD1 covers 9 bases. Trimming took 3 bases from V and 4 from J; bases not matched to a gene: 3. The CDR3 has 14 amino acids. The V gene's germline CDR1 is KGHSH and CDR2 LQKENI. Here the CDR3 reads CASSPGQGLYGYTF. In DNA form, the CDR3 reads TGTGCCAGCTCACCGGGACAGGGTCTCTATGGCTACACCTTC.

This chain links TRBV10-3 with TRBJ2-5; D remains unclear. The CDR3 contains 13 residues. The germline CDR1 and CDR2 sequences are ENHRY and SYGVKD. Deletions cut 2 bases from V and 5 bases from J, with 9 bases between. The CDR3 region is CAISEGLWETQYF. CDR3 DNA sequence: TGTGCCATCAGTGAGGGTCTTTGGGAGACCCAGTACTTC.

The V gene is TRBV6-1, the J gene TRBJ2-5; unclear D gene. This CDR3 spans 14 amino acids. Germline CDR1 is MNHNS and CDR2 is SASEGT. The germline V and J ends were trimmed by 6 bases and 5 bases, with 16 bases remaining between them. In DNA, the CDR3 is TGTGCCAGCAGCACCGGGTCAGTGGTCGAGACCCAGTACTTC. Protein sequence: CASSTGSVVETQYF.

The chain uses TRBV7-8 and TRBJ2-1, with D possibly TRBD2 on 6 matching bases. Germline assignment: CDR1 SGHVS and CDR2 FQNEAQ. Trimming removed 1 base at V and 7 bases at J, with 17 bases between. The CDR3 covers 16 residues. CDR3 sequence reads: CASSLVVLSRGNEQFF. The CDR3 DNA reads TGTGCCAGCAGCTTAGTGGTACTTAGCCGGGGGAATGAGCAGTTCTTC.

This chain links TRBV5-1 with TRBJ2-5; D call uncertain. TRBJ2-7 matches the DNA end more closely, so the J call is doubtful. The length of the CDR3 is 12 residues. The V gene's germline CDR1 is SGHRS and CDR2 YFSETQ. In DNA, the CDR3 is TGCGCCAGCAGCAACGACGGGTACGAGCAGTACTTC. Its protein product is CASSNDGYEQYF.

In regard to this clone: A read error likely explains this, since a far larger clone differs by one base. The chain joins TRBV25-1 to TRBJ1-2, with D perhaps matching TRBD1 (6 bases). Trimming took 3 bases from V and 3 from J, leaving 14 bases between them. The length of the CDR3 is 15 residues. The germline V gene has CDR1 MGHDK and CDR2 SYGVNS. The CDR3 loop reads CASSDVAGVDYGYTF. CDR3 nucleotide sequence: TGTGCCAGCAGTGACGTGGCAGGGGTGGACTATGGCTACACCTTC.

This clone has just a few counts. This chain links TRBV5-6 with TRBJ1-1; D unresolved. CDR1 and CDR2 (germline): SGHDT, YYEEEE. The CDR3 spans 12 residues. V was shortened by 0 bases and J by 5 bases, with 5 bases between the two germline ends. The CDR3 region has the DNA TGTGCCAGCAGCTTGGGTCAAACTGAAGCTTTCTTT. Translation gives CASSLGQTEAFF.

The chain uses TRBV28 and TRBJ2-3; 8 bases align to TRBD1. This CDR3 is built from 15 residues. The V and J ends lost 2 bases and 4 bases, in that order; junction bases with no gene match: 5. Looked up from germline, CDR1 is MDHEN and CDR2 is SYDVKM. The CDR3 protein is CASSLTPGGPDTQYF. The CDR3 region has the DNA TGTGCCAGCAGTTTAACGCCAGGGGGCCCAGATACGCAGTATTTT.

There are a few counts of this clone. The rearrangement joins TRBV6-1 to TRBJ1-2, with D uncertain. The CDR3 consists of 13 residues. Between the trimmed V and J ends, which lost 3 bases and 7 bases, there was a span of 12 bases. CDR1 is MNHNS and CDR2 is SASEGT in the germline V gene. The CDR3 bases are TGTGCCAGCAGTGATACGGGTGTCTCTGGCTACACCTTC. Translation: CASSDTGVSGYTF.

The chain combines TRBV6-6 with TRBJ1-2; weak D call: TRBD1 (5 bases). The CDR3 consists of 16 residues. V shed 0 bases and J shed 4 bases, with 15 bases lying between them. Germline CDR1 and CDR2: MNHNY and SVGAGI (reference sequence). DNA for the CDR3: TGTGCCAGCAGTTACTCGTTGGGGAGGGGACTCTATGGCTACACCTTC. It yields the protein CASSYSLGRGLYGYTF.

This clone was seen only a few times. J is TRBJ1-4 and V is TRBV27; weak D call: TRBD1 (5 bases). Germline V gene data show CDR1 as MNHEY and CDR2 as SMNVEV (reference sequence). The CDR3 length is 15 residues. V gave up 6 bases and J gave up 7 bases, with 18 bases separating them. CDR3: CASRKTEAGGEKLFF. CDR3 sequence (DNA): TGTGCCAGCAGAAAAACGGAGGCCGGGGGTGAAAAACTGTTTTTT.

The J gene is TRBJ2-1, the V gene TRBV6-5; TRBD1 is a possible D gene (6 bases). This CDR3 comprises 13 residues. Germline values: CDR1 MNHEY, CDR2 SVGAGI. V lost 6 bases, J lost 3 bases, and 9 bases lay in between. CDR3: CASRRTVYNEQFF. The CDR3 DNA reads TGTGCCAGCAGGAGGACAGTCTACAATGAGCAGTTCTTC.

The chain recombines TRBV5-1 with TRBJ2-3, with TRBD2 matching 8 bases. CDR1 is SGHRS and CDR2 is YFSETQ in the germline V gene. Losses at the gene ends were 0 bases for V and 3 bases for J; bases not matched to a gene: 6. The CDR3 length is 16 residues. The CDR3 bases are TGCGCCAGCAGCTTGGCCCCGGGACTAGTGACAGATACGCAGTATTTT. Amino acid sequence: CASSLAPGLVTDTQYF.

The chain joins TRBV7-3 to TRBJ2-1; possibly TRBD2 for D (5 bases). V lost 2 bases, J lost 6 bases, and 14 bases lay in between. CDR1 is SGHTA and CDR2 is FQGTGA in the germline V gene. This CDR3 is built from 15 residues. In DNA form, the CDR3 reads TGTGCCAGCAGCTTAGGAGTCCGAGAGGGCAATGAGCAGTTCTTC. Translation: CASSLGVREGNEQFF.

The gene calls are TRBV7-2 and TRBJ2-5; 9 nucleotides agree with TRBD1. Germline assignment: CDR1 SGHTA and CDR2 FQGNSA. The CDR3 covers 18 residues. V was clipped by 2 bases and J by 1 base; unmatched bases: 11. In DNA, the CDR3 is TGTGCCAGCAGCTTACTCGAGGGGGACAGGGTAACCCAAGAGACCCAGTACTTC. Its translation: CASSLLEGDRVTQETQYF.

V and J are TRBV6-5 and TRBJ1-3; TRBD1 agrees at 8 bases. The CDR3 loop spans 14 amino acids. Trimming removed 4 bases from V and 5 bases from J; junction bases left unmatched: 4. Germline CDR1 is MNHEY and CDR2 is SVGAGI. The CDR3 protein is CASSSTGGRNTIYF. The DNA for the CDR3 is TGTGCCAGCAGTTCCACAGGGGGTCGAAACACCATATATTTT.

The chain joins TRBV4-3 to TRBJ1-5, with D uncertain. This CDR3 comprises 13 residues. Trimming removed 0 bases at V and 4 bases at J, with 4 bases between. The germline gives CDR1 LGHNA, CDR2 YSLEER. The DNA of the CDR3 is TGCGCCAGCAGCCAAGAATTAAATCAGCCCCAGCATTTT. Amino acid sequence: CASSQELNQPQHF.

This chain links TRBV19 with TRBJ2-5; 8 bases match TRBD1. The germline gives CDR1 LNHDA, CDR2 SQIVND (reference sequence). V shed 2 bases and J 2 bases; nucleotides not matched to a gene: 7. The length of the CDR3 is 16 residues. The CDR3 nucleotides are TGTGCCAGTAGTATACTAGCAGGGGGCGAACAAGAGACCCAGTACTTC. It yields the protein CASSILAGGEQETQYF.

This clone is a singleton in its sample. This CDR3 is CASSPTLGQEGSHNYF. The CDR3 DNA follows: TGTGCCAGCAGTCCAACCCTGGGACAGGAAGGTTCTCACAACTACTTC. The chain carries TRBV28 and TRBJ2-7; 8 bases match TRBD1. There are 16 residues in the CDR3. CDR1 and CDR2 from the germline V gene are MDHEN and SYDVKM. V was pared by 5 bases and J by 13 bases, with 22 bases of the junction left unmatched.